This is a list of T cell receptor beta chains from one sample in a study of spatial heterogeneity in lung cancer. TCRdb passed the 5' RACE reads through MiXCR, listing each CDR3 protein once. The sample has about 92,000 distinct CDR3 sequences; less than 15% are singletons. This material consisted of PBMCs, taken at surgery. These receptors all come from a male donor with early-stage non-small cell lung cancer. Both conserved end residues are part of each CDR3.

v_gene	j_gene	CDR3aa
TRBV7-9	TRBJ2-3	CASSLQGATDTQYF
TRBV7-9	TRBJ2-3	CASSFSRSTPGFIF
TRBV29-1	TRBJ2-7	CSVEDLAGVPYEQYF
TRBV11-2	TRBJ1-1	CASSLDRPRMAEAFF
TRBV6-5	TRBJ1-1	CACKGPANTEAFF
TRBV10-3	TRBJ2-7	CAISSTGGRNEQYF
TRBV28	TRBJ2-3	CASSLLVGAEGTQYF
TRBV6-2/TRBV6-3	TRBJ2-3	CASSHPGPIPDTQYF
TRBV7-2	TRBJ2-1	CASSLQGQGGYEQFF
TRBV5-1	TRBJ2-1	CASTNRDRAAHEQFF
TRBV12-3/TRBV12-4	TRBJ1-5	CASSPDRGIQPQHF
TRBV15	TRBJ2-1	CATSRDLRREQFF
TRBV6-6	TRBJ1-4	CASSYQGAAGEKLFF
TRBV29-1	TRBJ2-2	CSVAPNTGELFF
TRBV28	TRBJ2-5	CASSLNLETQYF
TRBV12-3/TRBV12-4	TRBJ2-3	CASSALWTSGRTDTQYF
TRBV7-2	TRBJ2-3	CASSLAGGSGDTQYF
TRBV6-2/TRBV6-3	TRBJ2-3	CASSYGVARRTDTQYF
TRBV19	TRBJ1-2	CASSSRLAQTWYGYTF
TRBV7-9	TRBJ2-7	CASSSHTALSEQYF
TRBV11-2	TRBJ2-1	CASSLGNRDIYNEQFF
TRBV29-1	TRBJ2-1	CSVGGLALNEQFF
TRBV4-3	TRBJ1-1	CASSQVLPGGDTEAFF
TRBV5-1	TRBJ2-1	CASSLAEAGGGLDNEQFF
TRBV13	TRBJ1-3	CASSLDDKGSGNTIYF
TRBV6-5	TRBJ2-7	CASSYVGQGGEQYF
TRBV28	TRBJ2-5	CASNLDRGQETQYF
TRBV27	TRBJ1-2	CASSFRRNYGYTF
TRBV5-1	TRBJ2-7	CASAGTTYEQYF
TRBV10-3	TRBJ2-7	CANGQVTYEQYF
TRBV10-3	TRBJ2-2	CAIGTLNTGELFF
TRBV3-1	TRBJ2-5	CASSPVAGENQETQYF
TRBV20-1	TRBJ2-1	CSARGTSGSRYEQFF
TRBV7-9	TRBJ2-7	CASSSQREGLYEQYF